The 23 T cell receptor beta chains below come from one sample, sequenced in a study of regulatory T cells in long-lasting Graves disease. Time point reported: newly diagnosed GD, antithyroid drugs for less than 3 months. Researchers made the TCR library from RNA that was extracted from PBMCs. Combining iRepertoire HTBI primers with Arm-PCR of CDR3 regions, the authors built TCR beta libraries. Using its own MiXCR run on the multiplex PCR reads, TCRdb lists one record per CDR3 protein. The sample includes roughly 220,000 distinct CDR3 sequences, 15% to 20% of them seen just once. The sequencing used peripheral blood mononuclear cells (PBMCs), collected at new diagnosis, from a patient treated with antithyroid drugs. These receptors originate from a female donor with Graves disease.

This clonotype has just a few counts. The rearrangement uses TRBV6-5 and TRBJ2-3; TRBD1 agrees at 10 bases. J gave up 0 bases and V 2 bases, and 5 bases lay outside the gene matches. This CDR3 is 17 amino acids long. The germline V gene encodes CDR1 MNHEY and CDR2 SVGAGI. This CDR3 reads CASSYQAGQGSTDTQYF. CDR3 sequence (DNA): TGTGCCAGCAGTTACCAGGCGGGACAGGGGAGCACAGATACGCAGTATTTT.

This clonotype occurred many times. The chain combines TRBV2 with TRBJ1-4; D is perhaps TRBD1 (6 bases). Trimming removed 2 bases from V and 3 bases from J, with 7 bases in between. CDR1 is SNHLY, CDR2 FYNNEI, per germline. This CDR3 is 14 amino acids long. The CDR3 DNA reads TGTGCCAGCAGTGAACAGGGGCCTAATGAAAAACTGTTTTTT. This encodes CASSEQGPNEKLFF.

This clonotype showed up just once. The chain uses TRBV28 and TRBJ2-4; D may match TRBD1 or TRBD2 (5 bases each). The V end was cut by 4 bases, the J end by 7 bases, with 14 bases between. CDR1 is MDHEN, CDR2 SYDVKM, per germline. The CDR3 covers 14 residues. CDR3 in amino acids: CASSWDRVLNIQYF. The CDR3 DNA sequence: TGTGCCAGCAGTTGGGACCGGGTGCTGAACATTCAGTACTTC.

At least ten counts were recorded for this clonotype. The genes are TRBV6-1 and TRBJ1-5; D is perhaps TRBD1 (6 bases). This CDR3 region has 13 residues. Per the germline V gene, CDR1 is MNHNS and CDR2 is SASEGT. V was pared by 8 bases and J by 6 bases, with 14 bases between. The CDR3 DNA is TGTGCCAGCGAGGGACACCGGAGTCAGCCCCAGCATTTT. Encoded protein: CASEGHRSQPQHF.

The chain joins TRBV5-6 to TRBJ1-2, with D perhaps TRBD1 (5 bases). Per germline, CDR1 SGHDT and CDR2 YYEEEE. This CDR3 contains 16 residues. V lost 4 bases to trimming and J lost 6 bases, with 22 bases between them. The CDR3 protein is CASSRTPPGMENGYTF. The CDR3 region has the DNA TGTGCCAGCAGCCGAACCCCCCCAGGGATGGAGAATGGCTACACCTTC.

This clonotype was detected ten times or more. The chain combines TRBV5-1 with TRBJ2-4; 7 bases line up with TRBD1. The CDR3 covers 16 residues. V lost 4 bases to trimming and J lost 4 bases; unmatched junction nucleotides: 11. Germline CDR1 reads SGHRS; CDR2 reads YFSETQ. The CDR3 DNA sequence: TGCGCCAGCAGCGATGTTAGCCGGGACAGAAAAAACATTCAGTACTTC. This gives the protein CASSDVSRDRKNIQYF. Combining the CDR3 with reference TRBV5-1 and TRBJ2-4 gives the whole variable domain KAGVTQTPRYLIKTRGQQVTLSCSPISGHRSVSWYQQTPGQGLQFLFEYFSETQRNKGNFPGRFSGRQFSNSRSEMNVSTLELGDSALYLCASSDVSRDRKNIQYFGAGTRLSVL.

This clonotype has a handful of counts. The gene calls are TRBV6-2 or TRBV6-3 and TRBJ2-1, with a weak D call TRBD2 (6 bases). The V end was cut by 8 bases, the J end by 12 bases, with 23 bases between. Germline CDR1 and CDR2: MNHEY and SVGEGT. CDR3 length: 14 amino acids. CDR3 sequence (DNA): TGTGCCAGCTCCATCCCTGGAGGGTCCTGGGGGCAGTTCTTC. Its protein is CASSIPGGSWGQFF.

Many counts were recorded for this clonotype. This chain connects TRBV6-2 or TRBV6-3 to TRBJ1-5; D remains unclear. The CDR3 contains 17 residues. Germline V gene data show CDR1 as MNHEY and CDR2 as SVGEGT. Trimming stripped 5 bases from V and 0 bases from J, with 17 bases between. In DNA, the CDR3 is TGTGCCAGCAGTGAAGGATTAGGGAGTCTTAGCAATCAGCCCCAGCATTTT. Protein sequence: CASSEGLGSLSNQPQHF.

As for this clonotype: It may be a read error: a sequence one base away is much more abundant. V gene TRBV18 combines with J gene TRBJ1-1; unclear D gene. Looked up from germline, CDR1 is KGHSH and CDR2 is LQKENI. The CDR3 totals 13 residues. DNA of the CDR3: TGTGCCAGCTTAACCCAGGCGAACACTGAAGTTTTCTTT. Translation: CASLTQANTEVFF. The entire variable domain, with the rest obtained from reference TRBV18 and TRBJ1-1, is as follows: NAGVMQNPRHLVRRRGQEARLRCSPMKGHSHVYWYRQLPEEGLKFMVYLQKENIIDESGMPKERFSAEFPKEGPSILRIQQVVRGDSAAYFCASLTQANTEVFFGQGTRLTVV.

This clonotype was recorded a few times. V usage is TRBV7-2 and J usage is TRBJ2-7, with D possibly TRBD2 on 6 matching bases. V dropped 5 bases and J dropped 2 bases, with 22 bases sitting between them. Germline loops: CDR1 SGHTA, CDR2 FQGNSA. This CDR3 has 17 residues. CDR3: CASSPTAGTGGTYEQYF. CDR3 coding DNA: TGTGCCAGCAGCCCGACCGCGGGGACTGGAGGGACCTACGAGCAGTACTTC. Drawing the rest from reference TRBV7-2 and TRBJ2-7, the complete variable domain is GAGVSQSPSNKVTEKGKDVELRCDPISGHTALYWYRQSLGQGLEFLIYFQGNSAPDKSGLPSDRFSAERTGGSVSTLTIQRTQQEDSAVYLCASSPTAGTGGTYEQYFGPGTRLTVT.

This clonotype was counted at least ten times. This rearrangement joins TRBV9 to TRBJ2-3; the match to TRBD1 covers 8 bases. V dropped 4 bases and J dropped 1; count of bases not matched to a gene: 5. The CDR3 is 15 amino acids. Germline CDR1 and CDR2: SGDLS and YYNGEE. The CDR3 protein is CASSPGTGGTDTQYF. The CDR3 nucleotides are TGTGCCAGCAGCCCAGGGACAGGAGGCACAGATACGCAGTATTTT. The complete variable domain, with remaining parts taken from reference TRBV9 and TRBJ2-3, reads DSGVTQTPKHLITATGQRVTLRCSPRSGDLSVYWYQQSLDQGLQFLIQYYNGEERAKGNILERFSAQQFPDLHSELNLSSLELGDSALYFCASSPGTGGTDTQYFGPGTRLTVL.

This clonotype has a count of ten or more. The chain couples TRBV12-5 to TRBJ2-2; 13 bases fit TRBD2. CDR1 and CDR2 from the germline V gene are LGHNT and FRNRAP. CDR3 length: 19 amino acids. V shed 2 bases, J shed 4 bases, and the junction held 10 bases outside the gene matches. CDR3 in amino acids: CASGLRTSGSQGGTGELFF. The DNA of the CDR3 is TGTGCTAGTGGTTTGAGGACTAGCGGGAGTCAAGGGGGCACCGGGGAGCTGTTTTTT.

To note about this clonotype: A much larger clonotype is one base distant, so this may be a read error. This chain uses TRBV7-9 with TRBJ2-1; D uncertain. V was trimmed by 4 bases and J by 10 bases, leaving 8 bases between them. There are 11 residues in the CDR3. The V gene's germline CDR1 is SEHNR and CDR2 FQNEAQ (reference sequence). The chain's CDR3 is CASSYGYEQFF. In nucleotides, the CDR3 is TGTGCCAGCAGCTACGGCTACGAGCAGTTCTTC.

This clonotype was counted ten times or more. The chain couples TRBV24-1 to TRBJ1-2; TRBD1 matches 10 bases. CDR1 is KGHDR, CDR2 SFDVKD, per germline. The ends lost 1 base at V and 8 bases at J; junction bases unmatched: 3. The CDR3 runs 14 residues. The CDR3 region has the DNA TGTGCCACCAGTGATTTCCGGACAGGGGGAGGCTACACCTTC. This codes for CATSDFRTGGGYTF.

This chain joins TRBV5-5 and TRBJ2-5, with D possibly being TRBD2 (6 bases). Germline V lookup: CDR1 SGHKS, CDR2 YYEKEE (reference sequence). V was cut by 4 bases and J by 4 bases, with 14 bases left in between. CDR3 size: 14 residues. This CDR3 reads CASSERLVRETQYF. The CDR3 nucleotides read TGTGCCAGCAGCGAAAGACTAGTACGAGAGACCCAGTACTTC.

In regard to this clonotype: This likely traces to a read error, being one base from a far larger clone. CDR3 protein: CASRLGTGHHEQYF. The CDR3 nucleotides read TGTGCCAGCAGGCTCGGGACAGGGCACCACGAGCAGTACTTC. This sequence joins TRBV2 and TRBJ2-5; 9 bases line up with TRBD1. The end of the DNA is better explained by TRBJ2-7, so the J call may be wrong. Germline CDR1 reads SNHLY; CDR2 reads FYNNEI. The CDR3 is 14 amino acids.

Points on this clonotype: A clone one base away is much larger, so this may be a read error. This chain connects TRBV7-2 to TRBJ2-1; D gene uncertain. Germline V gene lookup returns CDR1 SGHTA and CDR2 FQGNSA. Deletions cut 4 bases from V and 0 bases from J, with 13 bases between. CDR3 length: 16 residues. CDR3 in DNA: TGTGCCAGCAGCTCCCTACAGATGAACTCCTACAATGAGCAGTTCTTC. Protein: CASSSLQMNSYNEQFF.

The J gene is TRBJ2-1, the V gene TRBV2, with D tentatively TRBD1 or TRBD2 (5 bases each). Germline CDR1 SNHLY, CDR2 FYNNEI. The CDR3 is 16 amino acids. V lost 6 bases, J lost 3 bases, and 18 bases lay in between. CDR3 sequence: CASSAGATIIYNEQFF. In DNA, the CDR3 is TGTGCCAGCAGCGCCGGGGCCACCATTATCTACAATGAGCAGTTCTTC.

This clonotype was recorded at least ten times. The rearrangement joins TRBV29-1 to TRBJ2-1; D perhaps matches TRBD2 (6 bases). V was cut by 5 bases and J by 8 bases, with 19 bases left in between. Germline CDR1 SQVTM, CDR2 ANQGSEA. CDR3 size: 14 residues. CDR3 loop: CSVTREFRGYEQFF. Here the CDR3 DNA reads TGCAGCGTTACACGGGAGTTCCGTGGCTATGAGCAGTTCTTC.

To note about this clonotype: This likely came from a read error, as a far larger clone is one base away. This sequence joins TRBV6-1 and TRBJ1-4; no definite D call. Per germline, CDR1 MNHNS and CDR2 SASEGT. The CDR3 runs to 13 residues. Trimming cost V 3 bases and J 8 bases, with 10 bases left between them. The CDR3 reads CASSEVEDEKLFF. CDR3 in DNA: TGTGCCAGCAGTGAGGTGGAGGACGAAAAACTGTTTTTT.

This clonotype was recorded many times. The J gene is TRBJ2-1, the V gene TRBV11-2, with D possibly TRBD2 on 7 matching bases. Looked up from germline, CDR1 is SGHAT and CDR2 is FQNNGV. There are 13 residues in the CDR3. V was pared by 7 bases and J by 11 bases, with 18 bases between. The CDR3 reads CASTGGLTTKQFF. The CDR3 DNA follows: TGTGCCAGCACCGGGGGGCTGACTACAAAGCAGTTCTTC.

This clonotype was seen at least ten times. CDR3 amino acids: CASSPTGTGTHEQYF. The CDR3 region has the DNA TGTGCCAGCAGCCCAACCGGGACAGGGACCCACGAGCAGTACTTC. The genes are TRBV7-9 and TRBJ2-7, with 9 positions matching TRBD1. V was pared by 5 bases and J by 5 bases, with 10 bases of the junction left unmatched. CDR3 length equals 15 residues. The V gene's germline CDR1 is SEHNR and CDR2 FQNEAQ (reference sequence). Looking up the rest from reference TRBV7-9 and TRBJ2-7 gives the full variable domain: DTGVSQNPRHKITKRGQNVTFRCDPISEHNRLYWYRQTLGQGPEFLTYFQNEAQLEKSRLLSDRFSAERPKGSFSTLEIQRTEQGDSAMYLCASSPTGTGTHEQYFGPGTRLTVT.

This clonotype was recorded at least ten times. This sequence joins TRBV27 and TRBJ1-4; D uncertain. V was trimmed by 4 bases and J by 5 bases, leaving 8 bases between them. This CDR3 has 13 amino acids. CDR1 is MNHEY, CDR2 SMNVEV, per germline (reference sequence). The CDR3 loop reads CASSWVTNEKLFF. The CDR3 nucleotides are TGTGCCAGCAGTTGGGTCACCAATGAAAAACTGTTTTTT.